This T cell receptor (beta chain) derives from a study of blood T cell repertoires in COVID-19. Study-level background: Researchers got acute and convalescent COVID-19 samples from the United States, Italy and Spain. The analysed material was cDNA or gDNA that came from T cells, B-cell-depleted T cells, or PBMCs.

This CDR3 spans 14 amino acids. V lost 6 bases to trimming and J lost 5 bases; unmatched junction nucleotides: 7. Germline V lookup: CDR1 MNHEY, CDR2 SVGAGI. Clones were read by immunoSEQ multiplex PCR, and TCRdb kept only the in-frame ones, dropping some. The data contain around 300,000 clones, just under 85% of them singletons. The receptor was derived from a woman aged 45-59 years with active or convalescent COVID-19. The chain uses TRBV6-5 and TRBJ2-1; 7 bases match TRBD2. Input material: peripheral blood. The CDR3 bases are TGTGCCAGCAGCGGGAGCGGGGAAGACAATGAGCAGTTCTTC. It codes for CASSGSGEDNEQFF.